The T cell receptor (beta chain) described here comes from a study of CD8+ T cells in alopecia areata. Treatment defined: oral pan-JAK inhibitor, 5-10 mg twice daily. Germline lookup yields CDR1 MNHEY and CDR2 SVGAGI. This CDR3 spans 16 amino acids. V shed 0 bases, J shed 1 base, and the junction held 6 bases outside the gene matches. cDNA reverse transcribed from extracted RNA served as the sequencing template. The method was immunoSEQ multiplex PCR; TCRdb's version includes in-frame clones alone and lacks a portion of them. The sample records over 150,000 clones, 53% being singletons. V gene TRBV6-5 combines with J gene TRBJ2-7, with 7 bases that match TRBD1. This clonotype originated in a human donor with alopecia areata. The sequenced sample was CD8+ T cells sorted from blood, obtained at week 24, from a patient treated with tofacitinib. The CDR3 DNA sequence: TGTGCCAGCAGTTACTCGTTAGGGACAGCGTCCTACGAGCAGTACTTC. Translating it yields CASSYSLGTASYEQYF.